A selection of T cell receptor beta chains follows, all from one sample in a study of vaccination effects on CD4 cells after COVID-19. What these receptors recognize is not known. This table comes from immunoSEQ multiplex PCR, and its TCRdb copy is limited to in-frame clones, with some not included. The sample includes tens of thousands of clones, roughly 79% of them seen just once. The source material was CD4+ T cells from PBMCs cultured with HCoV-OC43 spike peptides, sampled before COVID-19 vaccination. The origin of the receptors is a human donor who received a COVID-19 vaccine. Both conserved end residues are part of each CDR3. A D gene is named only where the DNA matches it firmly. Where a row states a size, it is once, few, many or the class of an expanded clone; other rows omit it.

CSVAGETGSTDTQYF TGCAGCGTGGCAGGGGAGACAGGGAGCACAGATACGCAGTATTTT TRBV29-1 TRBD1 NA TRBJ2-3
CASSEAGLGGNTIYF TGTGCCAGCAGTGAAGCGGGCCTGGGAGGGAACACCATATATTTT TRBV6-1 NA NA TRBJ1-3
CASSIGILRTEAFF TGTGCCAGTAGTATCGGCATATTACGGACTGAAGCTTTCTTT TRBV19 NA NA TRBJ1-1
CASSPAGGSGYTF TGTGCCAGCAGTCCGGCAGGGGGTAGTGGCTACACCTTC TRBV25-1 TRBD1 NA TRBJ1-2
CASSRTGETQYF TGCGCCAGCAGCCGGACAGGAGAGACCCAGTACTTC TRBV10-1 TRBD1 NA TRBJ2-5
CASSQVGNTIYF TGCGCCAGCAGCCAAGTGGGAAACACCATATATTTT TRBV4-1 NA few TRBJ1-3
CASSISWGNEQFF TGCGCCAGCAGCATTAGCTGGGGAAATGAGCAGTTCTTC TRBV5-1 NA NA TRBJ2-1
CASSPYKQGQETQYF TGCGCCAGCAGCCCTTACAAACAGGGACAAGAGACCCAGTACTTC TRBV5-1 NA NA TRBJ2-5
CASSHIETGSGNTIYF TGCGCCAGCAGCCACATAGAGACAGGGTCTGGAAACACCATATATTTT TRBV4-3 TRBD1 NA TRBJ1-3
CASSPLGGSNTGELFF TGTGCCAGCAGCCCTTTGGGGGGCTCGAACACCGGGGAGCTGTTTTTT TRBV11-3 NA NA TRBJ2-2
CASSVNRGQVAFF TGTGCCAGCAGTGTTAACCGGGGGCAGGTAGCTTTCTTT TRBV7-3 NA NA TRBJ1-1
CASSFRQGSNNSPLHF TGTGCCAGCAGCTTTCGACAGGGTTCAAATAATTCACCCCTCCACTTT TRBV13 TRBD1 few TRBJ1-6
CASSHDGAGGLLRYQETQYF TGTGCCAGCTCACATGACGGAGCGGGGGGGCTCCTACGGTACCAAGAGACCCAGTACTTC TRBV18 TRBD2 NA TRBJ2-5
CASRSMEGTETQYF TGCGCCAGCAGAAGTATGGAGGGAACGGAGACCCAGTACTTC TRBV5-1 NA NA TRBJ2-5
CASSPYPRTVYQETQYF TGTGCCAGCAGCCCATATCCTAGGACAGTGTACCAAGAGACCCAGTACTTC TRBV7-2 NA NA TRBJ2-5
CASSTSAGGVYNEQFF TGCGCCAGCAGCACGTCAGCGGGGGGGGTCTACAATGAGCAGTTCTTC TRBV5-1 TRBD2 NA TRBJ2-1
CASRRHRESGNTIYF TGTGCCAGCAGACGACACAGGGAGTCGGGAAACACCATATATTTT TRBV11-2 NA NA TRBJ1-3
CATSDSRGTGDTIYF TGTGCCACCAGTGATTCCCGGGGTACAGGGGACACCATATATTTT TRBV24-1 TRBD1 NA TRBJ1-3
CASSLAGGLNTEAFF TGTGCCAGCAGCTTGGCAGGGGGCCTGAACACTGAAGCTTTCTTT TRBV5-4 TRBD1 few TRBJ1-1
CATSDRDRHQETQYF TGTGCCACCAGTGACAGGGACAGGCATCAAGAGACCCAGTACTTC TRBV24-1 TRBD1 NA TRBJ2-5
CASSQGQGLGTEAFF TGCGCCAGCAGCCAAGGACAGGGACTTGGCACTGAAGCTTTCTTT TRBV4-3 TRBD1 NA TRBJ1-1
CASGRGGASEQFF TGCGCCAGCGGGCGCGGGGGGGCCAGTGAGCAGTTCTTC TRBV10-1 TRBD2 NA TRBJ2-1
CATSASGREETQYF TGTGCCACCAGTGCGTCAGGGAGGGAAGAGACCCAGTACTTC TRBV24-1 TRBD2 NA TRBJ2-5
CASSVDGTGITYGYTF TGTGCCAGCAGCGTAGACGGGACAGGGATTACTTATGGCTACACCTTC TRBV9 TRBD1 NA TRBJ1-2
CASSLGPENTGELFF TGCGCCAGCAGCCTGGGACCCGAGAACACCGGGGAGCTGTTTTTT TRBV5-1 NA NA TRBJ2-2
CSVRTSGRYNEQFF TGCAGCGTCAGGACTAGCGGGAGATACAATGAGCAGTTCTTC TRBV29-1 TRBD2 NA TRBJ2-1
CASSLGTGYEKLFF TGTGCCAGCAGTCTCGGGACAGGCTATGAAAAACTGTTTTTT TRBV27 TRBD1 NA TRBJ1-4
CASSRNSGGGTDTQYF TGTGCCAGCAGCCGGAATAGCGGGGGAGGCACAGATACGCAGTATTTT TRBV7-9 TRBD2 once TRBJ2-3
CASSRYRFGDGYTF TGTGCCAGCAGTCGATACAGGTTTGGCGATGGCTACACCTTC TRBV27 NA NA TRBJ1-2
CASSRGAGGGYGYTF TGTGCCAGCAGTCGGGGGGCAGGGGGCGGCTATGGCTACACCTTC TRBV6-5 TRBD1 NA TRBJ1-2
CASSERLSTNEKLFF TGTGCCAGCAGCGAAAGACTCTCAACTAATGAAAAACTGTTTTTT TRBV5-5 NA NA TRBJ1-4
CASNLRRGETQYF TGTGCCAGCAACTTACGACGGGGAGAGACCCAGTACTTC TRBV7-2 NA NA TRBJ2-5
CASSQSRLSAPNSPFF TGCGCCAGCAGCCAGTCTCGTTTATCTGCCCCTAATTCCCCGTTCTTC TRBV4-1 NA NA TRBJ2-1
CASSEVKGMGEKLFF TGTGCCAGCAGTGAAGTGAAGGGAATGGGTGAAAAACTGTTTTTT TRBV6-1 NA once TRBJ1-4
CASSQETQYF TGTGCCAGCAGTCAAGAGACCCAGTACTTC TRBV6-5 NA NA TRBJ2-5
CASSLRQASGELFF TGTGCCAGCAGCTTGAGACAGGCGTCCGGGGAGCTGTTTTTT TRBV11-2 NA NA TRBJ2-2
CASSLITGSYNEQFF TGTGCCAGCAGCTTAATCACAGGCTCCTACAATGAGCAGTTCTTC TRBV11-1 NA NA TRBJ2-1
CASSFWTGNTEAFF TGTGCCAGCAGCTTCTGGACAGGGAACACTGAAGCTTTCTTT TRBV7-2 TRBD1 once TRBJ1-1
CASSLPQSNKAGDKNIQYF TGTGCCAGCAGCTTACCGCAATCGAACAAGGCTGGGGACAAAAACATTCAGTACTTC TRBV11-3 NA NA TRBJ2-4
CASSPDPNTEAFF TGTGCCAGCAGCCCTGACCCGAACACTGAAGCTTTCTTT TRBV7-8 NA NA TRBJ1-1
CASRIKGFGEKLFF TGTGCCAGCAGAATAAAAGGGTTTGGAGAAAAACTGTTTTTT TRBV6-5 NA NA TRBJ1-4
CASSQDLTGAGNTIYF TGTGCCAGCAGCCAAGACCTGACAGGGGCTGGAAACACCATATATTTT TRBV3-1/TRBV3-2 TRBD1 NA TRBJ1-3
CASRPPSGGSGRSYTF TGTGCCAGTAGGCCCCCATCTGGGGGCTCCGGCCGGAGCTACACCTTC TRBV19 NA NA TRBJ1-2
CASSIGRGSSNQPQHF TGTGCCAGTAGTATCGGCCGGGGCTCGAGCAATCAGCCCCAGCATTTT TRBV19 NA NA TRBJ1-5
CASSDVRGGTQYF TGTGCCAGCAGTGATGTAAGGGGAGGCACGCAGTATTTT TRBV2 NA NA TRBJ2-3
CASRRGSTGELFF TGTGCCAGCCGCCGGGGATCCACCGGGGAGCTGTTTTTT TRBV7-2 NA once TRBJ2-2
CASSRSGGAADTQYF TGTGCCAGCAGCCGTAGCGGGGGGGCCGCAGATACGCAGTATTTT TRBV5-4 TRBD2 NA TRBJ2-3
CASSKSMDREAKGYTF TGTGCCAGCAGCAAATCAATGGACAGGGAAGCGAAAGGCTACACCTTC TRBV5-4 TRBD1 NA TRBJ1-2
CASTSPGAGATDTQYF TGTGCCAGTACTTCCCCCGGAGCGGGGGCCACAGATACGCAGTATTTT TRBV19 TRBD2 NA TRBJ2-3